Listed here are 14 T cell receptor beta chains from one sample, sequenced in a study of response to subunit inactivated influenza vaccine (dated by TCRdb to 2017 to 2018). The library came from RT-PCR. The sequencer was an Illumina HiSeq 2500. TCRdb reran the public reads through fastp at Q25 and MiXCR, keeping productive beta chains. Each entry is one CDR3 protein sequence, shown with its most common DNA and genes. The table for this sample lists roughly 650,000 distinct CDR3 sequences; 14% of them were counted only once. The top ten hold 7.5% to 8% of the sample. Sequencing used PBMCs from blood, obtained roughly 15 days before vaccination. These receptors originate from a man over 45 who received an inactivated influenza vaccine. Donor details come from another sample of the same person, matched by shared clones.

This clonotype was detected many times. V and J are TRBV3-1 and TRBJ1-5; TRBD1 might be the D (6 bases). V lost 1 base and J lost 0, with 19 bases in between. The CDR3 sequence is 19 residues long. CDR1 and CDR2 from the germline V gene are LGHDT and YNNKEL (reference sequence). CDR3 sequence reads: CASSQGSRGGHYSNQPQHF. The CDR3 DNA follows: TGTGCCAGCAGCCAAGGATCGCGGGGGGGACATTATAGCAATCAGCCCCAGCATTTT.

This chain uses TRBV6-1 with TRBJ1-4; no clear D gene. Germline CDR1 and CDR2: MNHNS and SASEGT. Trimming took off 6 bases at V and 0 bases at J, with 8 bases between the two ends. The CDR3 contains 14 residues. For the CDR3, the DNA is TGTGCCAGCAGGCCGGGAACAACTAATGAAAAACTGTTTTTT. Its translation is CASRPGTTNEKLFF.

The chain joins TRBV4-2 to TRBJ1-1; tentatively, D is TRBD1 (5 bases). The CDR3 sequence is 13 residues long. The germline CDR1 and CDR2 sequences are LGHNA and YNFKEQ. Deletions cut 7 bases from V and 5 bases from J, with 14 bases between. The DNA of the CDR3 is TGTGCCAGCAACCTAGGGAAGGGGACTGAAGCTTTCTTT. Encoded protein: CASNLGKGTEAFF.

CDR3 in DNA: TGTGCCAGCAGACCGACGACAGGGCGTGAGCAGTTCTTC. Translating gives CASRPTTGREQFF. The gene calls are TRBV12-3 or TRBV12-4 and TRBJ2-1, with 7 bases lining up with TRBD1. V shed 6 bases and J 9 bases; nucleotides not matched to a gene: 8. The CDR3 has 13 amino acids.

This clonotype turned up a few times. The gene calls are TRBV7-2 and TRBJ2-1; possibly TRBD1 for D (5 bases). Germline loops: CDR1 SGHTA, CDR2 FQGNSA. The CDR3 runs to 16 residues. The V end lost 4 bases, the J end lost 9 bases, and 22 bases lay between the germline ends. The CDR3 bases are TGTGCCAGCAGCTCGTCTTGGGGCCACGGTAGGGGTGAGCAGTTCTTC. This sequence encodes CASSSSWGHGRGEQFF.

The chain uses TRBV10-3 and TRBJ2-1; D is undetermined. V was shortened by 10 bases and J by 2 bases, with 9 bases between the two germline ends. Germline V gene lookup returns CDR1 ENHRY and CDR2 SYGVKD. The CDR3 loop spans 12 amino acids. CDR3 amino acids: CATGPTYNEQFF. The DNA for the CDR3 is TGTGCCACTGGACCGACCTACAATGAGCAGTTCTTC.

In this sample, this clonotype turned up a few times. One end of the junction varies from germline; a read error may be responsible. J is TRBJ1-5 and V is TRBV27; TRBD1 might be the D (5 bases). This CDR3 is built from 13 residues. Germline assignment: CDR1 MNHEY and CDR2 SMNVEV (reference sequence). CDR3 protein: CATSMGVNQPQHF. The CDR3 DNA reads TGTGCCACCAGTATGGGGGTCAATCAGCCCCAGCATTTT.

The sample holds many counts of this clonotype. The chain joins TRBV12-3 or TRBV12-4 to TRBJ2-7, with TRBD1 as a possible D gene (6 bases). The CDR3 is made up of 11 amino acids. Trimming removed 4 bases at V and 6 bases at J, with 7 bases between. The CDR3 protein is CASSYRVEQYF. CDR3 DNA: TGTGCCAGCAGTTACAGGGTCGAGCAGTACTTC.

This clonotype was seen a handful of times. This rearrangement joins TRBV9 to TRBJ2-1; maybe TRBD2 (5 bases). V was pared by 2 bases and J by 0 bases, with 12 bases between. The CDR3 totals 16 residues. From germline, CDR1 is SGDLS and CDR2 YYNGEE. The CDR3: CASSVGSGSSYNEQFF. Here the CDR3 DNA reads TGTGCCAGCAGCGTCGGAAGCGGTAGCTCCTACAATGAGCAGTTCTTC.

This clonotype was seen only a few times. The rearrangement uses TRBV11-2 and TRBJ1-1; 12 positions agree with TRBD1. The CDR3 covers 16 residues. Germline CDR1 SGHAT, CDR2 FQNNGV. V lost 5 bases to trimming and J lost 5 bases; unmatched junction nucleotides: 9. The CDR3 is CASSPSGTGGGTEAFF. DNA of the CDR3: TGTGCCAGCAGCCCCTCCGGGACAGGGGGCGGGACTGAAGCTTTCTTT.

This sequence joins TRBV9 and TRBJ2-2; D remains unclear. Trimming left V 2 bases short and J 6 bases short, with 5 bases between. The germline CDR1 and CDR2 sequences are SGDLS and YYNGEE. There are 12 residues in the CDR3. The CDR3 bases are TGTGCCAGCAGCGTGCTGGCCGGGGAGCTGTTTTTT. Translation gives CASSVLAGELFF.

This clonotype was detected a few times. CDR3 nucleotides: TGTGCCAGCAGTTACCCGCAGGCCACAGATACGCAGTATTTT. Translating gives CASSYPQATDTQYF. The J gene is TRBJ2-3, the V gene TRBV6-5; D unclear. The germline CDR1 and CDR2 sequences are MNHEY and SVGAGI. Deletions cut 2 bases from V and 2 bases from J, with 8 bases between. CDR3 length equals 14 residues.

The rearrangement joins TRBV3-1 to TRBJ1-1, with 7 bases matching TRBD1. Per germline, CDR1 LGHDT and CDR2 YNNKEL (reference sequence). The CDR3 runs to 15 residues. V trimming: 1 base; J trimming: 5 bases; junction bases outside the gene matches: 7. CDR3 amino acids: CASSQGLQGWTEAFF. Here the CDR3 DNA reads TGTGCCAGCAGCCAAGGATTACAGGGGTGGACTGAAGCTTTCTTT.

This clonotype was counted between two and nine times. Here the CDR3 reads CASSSSGTRRLYEQYF. CDR3 bases: TGTGCCAGCAGTTCATCCGGGACAAGGAGGTTGTACGAGCAGTACTTC. This chain joins TRBV6-5 and TRBJ2-7; tentative D call: TRBD1 (6 bases). Germline lookup yields CDR1 MNHEY and CDR2 SVGAGI. The CDR3 has 16 amino acids. V was shortened by 4 bases and J by 4 bases, with 20 bases between the two germline ends.